This T cell receptor delta chain was captured by sequencing in a study of gamma-delta T cells after stem cell transplantation. This clone is labeled as medium-sized (0.01 to 0.1%). TCRdb re-processed the RT-PCR reads via CATT. The sample shows around 2,500 delta-chain clones, around 1.4% of them seen only once. This sequence was found in a human donor. It is not recorded whose cells these are; they may come from a transplant donor. The sample comprised gamma-delta T cells.

The CDR3 protein is CACDALRAPDKLIF. The CDR3 nucleotides are TGTGCCTGTGATGCACTACGTGCCCCCGATAAACTCATCTTT. The chain combines TRDV2 with TRDJ1, with D unresolved. Trimming removed 4 bases at V and 3 bases at J, with 14 bases between. This CDR3 spans 14 amino acids. The germline gives CDR1 GEAIGNYY, CDR2 EKD.